The 8 T cell receptor beta chains below come from one sample, sequenced in a study of neoadjuvant anti-PD-1 for oral cavity cancer. TCRdb's table, derived via immunoSEQ multiplex PCR, lists solely in-frame clones and lacks some. Of about 7,600 clones listed, about 53% are singletons. Here the sequenced sample was tumor tissue, taken before nivolumab (anti-PD-1) treatment. All receptors come from a person aged 35-80 years with oral cavity squamous cell carcinoma.

The J gene is TRBJ2-7, the V gene TRBV7-9; 12 nucleotides align to TRBD1. The trim removed 4 bases at V and 7 bases at J, leaving 11 bases unmatched. Per the germline V gene, CDR1 is SEHNR and CDR2 is FQNEAQ (reference sequence). There are 16 residues in the CDR3. The CDR3 loop is CASSSPPGQGAREQYF. The CDR3 bases are TGTGCCAGCAGCTCGCCACCGGGACAGGGGGCTCGAGAGCAGTACTTC.

This chain joins TRBV7-9 and TRBJ2-3; D is ambiguous. V gave up 2 bases and J gave up 4 bases, with 7 bases separating them. The CDR3 loop spans 13 amino acids. Germline values: CDR1 SEHNR, CDR2 FQNEAQ (reference sequence). The DNA for the CDR3 is TGTGCCAGCAGCTTATCGAAGGCAGATACGCAGTATTTT. This sequence encodes CASSLSKADTQYF.

This chain connects TRBV10-1 to TRBJ2-2; D not resolved. V lost 2 bases, J lost 2 bases, and 6 bases lay in between. In germline, CDR1 is WNHNN, CDR2 SYGVQD (reference sequence). This CDR3 spans 14 amino acids. The CDR3 DNA reads as TGCGCCAGCAGTGAGGAGGTCAACACCGGGGAGCTGTTTTTT. Translated: CASSEEVNTGELFF.

This clone was observed a handful of times. The rearrangement uses TRBV7-6 and TRBJ2-7; perhaps TRBD1 as D (6 bases). Germline V gene data show CDR1 as SGHVS and CDR2 as FNYEAQ. V gave up 1 base and J gave up 6 bases, with 10 bases separating them. The CDR3 runs 13 residues. CDR3 residues: CASSLVAGAEQYF. In nucleotides, the CDR3 is TGTGCCAGCAGCTTAGTGGCAGGGGCCGAGCAGTACTTC.

This clone was seen a few times. The chain has TRBV2 and TRBJ2-1, with a tentative D call TRBD2 (6 bases). This CDR3 contains 15 residues. Germline CDR1 reads SNHLY; CDR2 reads FYNNEI. Trimming took off 3 bases at V and 9 bases at J, with 18 bases between the two ends. CDR3: CASSDRDSKRGEQFF. CDR3 sequence (DNA): TGTGCCAGCAGTGATAGGGACTCGAAACGGGGTGAGCAGTTCTTC.

The chain employs TRBV7-2 and TRBJ2-7; D unclear. Trimming took 4 bases from V and 0 from J, leaving 13 bases between them. The CDR3 runs to 15 residues. CDR1 SGHTA and CDR2 FQGNSA come from the germline V gene. The chain's CDR3 is CASSSRAVSSYEQYF. DNA of the CDR3: TGTGCCAGCAGCTCCCGGGCGGTCAGCTCCTACGAGCAGTACTTC.

The chain uses TRBV5-8 and TRBJ2-1, with 9 bases matching TRBD1. The CDR3 has 16 amino acids. V lost 1 base and J lost 3; bases outside the gene matches: 5. CDR1 and CDR2 (germline): SGHTS, YDEGEE. Here the CDR3 DNA reads TGTGCCAGCAGCTTGACCACAGGGGGCAACTACAATGAGCAGTTCTTC. This codes for CASSLTTGGNYNEQFF.

The V call is TRBV5-1, the J call TRBJ2-4; 9 bases align to TRBD1. The CDR3 is 17 residues long. Looked up from germline, CDR1 is SGHRS and CDR2 is YFSETQ. V lost 4 bases to trimming and J lost 1 base; unmatched junction nucleotides: 9. The CDR3 here is CASSPGAGTGAKNIQYF. DNA of the CDR3: TGCGCCAGCAGCCCTGGCGCGGGGACAGGGGCCAAAAACATTCAGTACTTC.